Listed below are T cell receptor beta chains from one sample, sequenced in a study of blood T cell repertoires in COVID-19. Using immunoSEQ multiplex PCR, the repertoire was profiled, and TCRdb retains in-frame clones only, with some absent. This repertoire shows 90,000 to 120,000 clones, approximately 81% found once; its top ten account for 4% to 5.5%. Sequenced material: peripheral blood. These receptors came from a human donor in a cohort sampled during active COVID-19. CDR3s leave out the opening cysteine and the closing phenylalanine or tryptophan.

v_call: TRBV9
cdr3_aa: ASSEGTAYGYT

v_call: TRBV18
cdr3_aa: ASSPQMESTEAF

v_call: TRBV3-1/TRBV3-2
cdr3_aa: ASSQVGTGRISYEQY

v_call: TRBV7-8
cdr3_aa: ASSFTGGNQPQH

v_call: TRBV10-3
cdr3_aa: AISEASGSYNEQF

v_call: TRBV6-5
cdr3_aa: ASSWIGAGEQY

v_call: TRBV18
cdr3_aa: ASSAQTSAETQY

v_call: TRBV11-2
cdr3_aa: ASSFFPVGTSNTIY

v_call: TRBV30
cdr3_aa: AWTGLARNEQF

v_call: TRBV7-3
cdr3_aa: ASSLRAGSQETQY

v_call: TRBV7-2
cdr3_aa: ASSLAWRNYGYT

v_call: TRBV7-3
cdr3_aa: ASSTGTGAVEQY

v_call: TRBV29-1
cdr3_aa: SGLRGENTIY

v_call: TRBV5-4
cdr3_aa: ASSSSRGFLYNEQF

v_call: TRBV5-4
cdr3_aa: ASSLGGQGTYRYT

v_call: TRBV19
cdr3_aa: ASSISGQTSNQPQH

v_call: TRBV2
cdr3_aa: ASSGDTPNYGYT

v_call: TRBV7-9
cdr3_aa: ASSSSEGSQPQH

v_call: TRBV30
cdr3_aa: AWQGLGDTEAF

v_call: TRBV14
cdr3_aa: ASSQGLAGTGGELF

v_call: TRBV28
cdr3_aa: ASSSTLNRDTEAF

v_call: TRBV4-1
cdr3_aa: ASSQRGTEAF

v_call: TRBV7-9
cdr3_aa: ASSPQGLSYNEQF

v_call: TRBV24-1
cdr3_aa: ATSDSSGRGLYNEQF

v_call: TRBV30
cdr3_aa: AWTSGNRGELF

v_call: TRBV27
cdr3_aa: ASSQSGQGYEYSNQPQH

v_call: TRBV24-1
cdr3_aa: ATSGPLQVGELF

v_call: TRBV5-4
cdr3_aa: ASSGQTQHVSYEQY

v_call: TRBV27
cdr3_aa: ASRVPRQVWGQPQH

v_call: TRBV7-2
cdr3_aa: ASSLILEGEQF

v_call: TRBV5-1
cdr3_aa: ASSLGGTVQETQY

v_call: TRBV21-1
cdr3_aa: ASTNPRSGSTDTQY

v_call: TRBV28
cdr3_aa: ASSYSAGGNTDTQY

v_call: TRBV28
cdr3_aa: ASIQGGTEAF

v_call: TRBV18
cdr3_aa: ASSLTGADQPQH

v_call: TRBV15
cdr3_aa: ATSRDQQPQH

v_call: TRBV5-1
cdr3_aa: ASSAGLAGADTQY

v_call: TRBV19
cdr3_aa: ASSFYSGANVLT

v_call: TRBV2
cdr3_aa: ASSAGHLGGF

v_call: TRBV11-3
cdr3_aa: ASSQQGRPEAF

v_call: TRBV7-2
cdr3_aa: ASTRLAGNEQF

v_call: TRBV28
cdr3_aa: ASSFSPGTPTYEQY

v_call: TRBV2
cdr3_aa: ASSEVQGDQPQH

v_call: TRBV27
cdr3_aa: ASSPLVANYGYT

v_call: TRBV7-3
cdr3_aa: ASSLTSPSSAGELF

v_call: TRBV28
cdr3_aa: ASSPTLAGASDEQF

v_call: TRBV19
cdr3_aa: ASSFPGTGGTEAF

v_call: TRBV5-6
cdr3_aa: ASSSLAGANVLT

v_call: TRBV9
cdr3_aa: ASRDTGTAGGYT

v_call: TRBV7-9
cdr3_aa: ASSRDPGNIQY

v_call: TRBV4-2
cdr3_aa: ASSQDRLAAQETQY

v_call: TRBV7-2
cdr3_aa: ASSLVQRDSYNEQF